The rows below give T cell receptor beta chains drawn from one sample of a study of blood T cell repertoires in COVID-19. TCRdb's copy holds only in-frame clones and misses some; the assay was immunoSEQ multiplex PCR. The table lists 110,000 to 150,000 clones, roughly three quarters of them singletons. The material sequenced was peripheral blood. The receptors were sampled from a woman aged 55 to 70 with acute or convalescent COVID-19. Both conserved end residues are part of each CDR3. A D gene is named only where the DNA matches it firmly. A clone size is listed for some rows: how often the clone was seen (once, few, many), or a class if it is expanded.

d_call: NA
v_call: TRBV3-1/TRBV3-2
j_call: TRBJ2-2
clone_size: NA
cdr3_nt: TGTGCCAGCAGCCTCCGACAGTCCGGGGAGCTGTTTTTT
cdr3_aa: CASSLRQSGELFF

d_call: NA
v_call: TRBV19
j_call: TRBJ1-1
clone_size: NA
cdr3_nt: TGTGCCAGTAGTATAGGGGCGGGCGGGACTGAAGCTTTCTTT
cdr3_aa: CASSIGAGGTEAFF

d_call: TRBD2
v_call: TRBV7-6
j_call: TRBJ2-1
clone_size: NA
cdr3_nt: TGTGCCAGCAGCTTGCTTCTAGCGGATAGCTCCTACAATGAGCAGTTCTTC
cdr3_aa: CASSLLLADSSYNEQFF

d_call: NA
v_call: TRBV6-5
j_call: TRBJ1-2
clone_size: NA
cdr3_nt: TGTGCCAGCAGCTCCCCCGGAACGCGGGATGGCTACACCTTC
cdr3_aa: CASSSPGTRDGYTF

d_call: TRBD2
v_call: TRBV3-1/TRBV3-2
j_call: TRBJ2-1
clone_size: NA
cdr3_nt: TGTGCCAGCAGCCCGACTAGCGCTTCCTACAATGAGCAGTTCTTC
cdr3_aa: CASSPTSASYNEQFF

d_call: NA
v_call: TRBV21-1
j_call: TRBJ2-7
clone_size: NA
cdr3_nt: TGTGCCAGCGGAACTAGGTTTCACTCGTACGAGCAGTACTTC
cdr3_aa: CASGTRFHSYEQYF

d_call: TRBD1
v_call: TRBV7-4
j_call: TRBJ1-2
clone_size: once
cdr3_nt: TGTGCCAGCAGCTTAGCGAGACCGGACAGGGATAACTATGGCTACACCTTC
cdr3_aa: CASSLARPDRDNYGYTF

d_call: NA
v_call: TRBV7-6
j_call: TRBJ2-1
clone_size: NA
cdr3_nt: TGTGCCAGCAGCTCAAGGGCGGGATTATGGAATGAGCAGTTCTTC
cdr3_aa: CASSSRAGLWNEQFF

d_call: NA
v_call: TRBV4-2
j_call: TRBJ2-7
clone_size: NA
cdr3_nt: TGTGCCAGCAGCCTGTTTTCAGCTAACGGGAGAGTTAGGGGCTTCTACGAGCAGTACTTC
cdr3_aa: CASSLFSANGRVRGFYEQYF

d_call: TRBD1
v_call: TRBV15
j_call: TRBJ1-1
clone_size: once
cdr3_nt: TGTGCCACCAGCAGACTAGACGGCAGGGGGCAGGAGACTGAAGCTTTCTTT
cdr3_aa: CATSRLDGRGQETEAFF

d_call: NA
v_call: TRBV3-1/TRBV3-2
j_call: TRBJ1-6
clone_size: NA
cdr3_nt: TGTGCCAGCAGCCAAGTTCCCGGTTCACCCCTCCACTTT
cdr3_aa: CASSQVPGSPLHF

d_call: TRBD2
v_call: TRBV28
j_call: TRBJ2-1
clone_size: NA
cdr3_nt: TGTGCCAGCGCCGACGGGACTATCTACAATGAGCAGTTCTTC
cdr3_aa: CASADGTIYNEQFF

d_call: NA
v_call: TRBV9
j_call: TRBJ2-3
clone_size: NA
cdr3_nt: TGTGCCAGCAGCGTAGTTGTAGCAGATACGCAGTATTTT
cdr3_aa: CASSVVVADTQYF

d_call: NA
v_call: TRBV10-2
j_call: TRBJ2-7
clone_size: NA
cdr3_nt: TGCGCCAGCAATTCACTAGATCCGGAGCACGAGCAGTACTTC
cdr3_aa: CASNSLDPEHEQYF

d_call: TRBD2
v_call: TRBV5-6
j_call: TRBJ2-3
clone_size: few
cdr3_nt: TGTGCCAGCAGCTTGAGACTAGCGGGAGGGCCGAATACGCAGTATTTT
cdr3_aa: CASSLRLAGGPNTQYF

d_call: TRBD2
v_call: TRBV7-1
j_call: TRBJ2-1
clone_size: NA
cdr3_nt: TGTGCCAGCAGCTCAACGAACGGGTGGTTAAACAGACTAGCGGGAGATGTGGCCTACAATGAGCAGTTCTTC
cdr3_aa: CASSSTNGWLNRLAGDVAYNEQFF

d_call: TRBD1
v_call: TRBV5-4
j_call: TRBJ2-1
clone_size: NA
cdr3_nt: TGTGCCAGCAGGCCCCCGGGACAGGGGATCTACAATGAGCAGTTCTTC
cdr3_aa: CASRPPGQGIYNEQFF

d_call: NA
v_call: TRBV27
j_call: TRBJ2-7
clone_size: few
cdr3_nt: TGTGCCAGCAGTCCCTCCCCCTACGAGCAGTACTTC
cdr3_aa: CASSPSPYEQYF

d_call: NA
v_call: TRBV2
j_call: TRBJ2-2
clone_size: NA
cdr3_nt: TGTGCCAGCAGTGAAGGAGTATTCACCGGGGAGCTGTTTTTT
cdr3_aa: CASSEGVFTGELFF

d_call: NA
v_call: TRBV2
j_call: TRBJ2-3
clone_size: NA
cdr3_nt: TGTGCCAGCAGTGAACAGGGGATGAGCACAGATACGCAGTATTTT
cdr3_aa: CASSEQGMSTDTQYF

d_call: TRBD2
v_call: TRBV5-1
j_call: TRBJ2-1
clone_size: NA
cdr3_nt: TGCGCCAGCAGCCGGGGACTAGCGGGAGGATACTACAATGAGCAGTTCTTC
cdr3_aa: CASSRGLAGGYYNEQFF

d_call: NA
v_call: TRBV2
j_call: TRBJ2-7
clone_size: NA
cdr3_nt: TGTGCCAGCAGGGGGGGACCTAGCGAGCAGTACTTC
cdr3_aa: CASRGGPSEQYF

d_call: TRBD2
v_call: TRBV6-5
j_call: TRBJ2-1
clone_size: NA
cdr3_nt: TGTGCCTCTCGCCTAGCGGGAGCCAATGAGCAGTTCTTC
cdr3_aa: CASRLAGANEQFF

d_call: NA
v_call: TRBV2
j_call: TRBJ2-1
clone_size: NA
cdr3_nt: TGTGCCAGCCTCCTCCAGGGTTACTACAATGAGCAGTTCTTC
cdr3_aa: CASLLQGYYNEQFF

d_call: NA
v_call: TRBV19
j_call: TRBJ2-7
clone_size: NA
cdr3_nt: TGTGCCAGTAGTAGGAGAGAATCCTACGAGCAGTACTTC
cdr3_aa: CASSRRESYEQYF

d_call: TRBD2
v_call: TRBV10-3
j_call: TRBJ2-7
clone_size: NA
cdr3_nt: TGTGCCGCCAGAGCGGGAGACGAGCAGTACTTC
cdr3_aa: CAARAGDEQYF

d_call: TRBD2
v_call: TRBV10-3
j_call: TRBJ2-7
clone_size: once
cdr3_nt: TGTGCCATTTGGGGGGAGGGCTACGAGCAGTACTTC
cdr3_aa: CAIWGEGYEQYF

d_call: TRBD1
v_call: TRBV5-1
j_call: TRBJ1-2
clone_size: NA
cdr3_nt: TGCGCCAGCAGCTTCTTAGATTTTGACAGGGGATATGGCTACACCTTC
cdr3_aa: CASSFLDFDRGYGYTF

d_call: NA
v_call: TRBV21-1
j_call: TRBJ2-7
clone_size: NA
cdr3_nt: TGTGCCAGCAGCTTGACAGACTACGAGCAGTACTTC
cdr3_aa: CASSLTDYEQYF

d_call: TRBD2
v_call: TRBV2
j_call: TRBJ2-7
clone_size: NA
cdr3_nt: TGTGCCAGCTCCCTCAGGACTAGCGGGGCCTCACCCTACGAGCAGTACTTC
cdr3_aa: CASSLRTSGASPYEQYF

d_call: TRBD2
v_call: TRBV28
j_call: TRBJ2-2
clone_size: NA
cdr3_nt: TGTGCCAGCAGTCTCGTGGCGGGAGTAGTCACCGGGGAGCTGTTTTTT
cdr3_aa: CASSLVAGVVTGELFF

d_call: TRBD1
v_call: TRBV7-8
j_call: TRBJ2-1
clone_size: NA
cdr3_nt: TGTGCCAGCAGCCCCGACAGGGCCTACCAGTTCTTC
cdr3_aa: CASSPDRAYQFF

d_call: TRBD2
v_call: TRBV30
j_call: TRBJ2-1
clone_size: NA
cdr3_nt: TGTGCCTGGAGCCAAAGGCGGGGACTAGCGGGAGTGAGCTCCTACAATGAGCAGTTCTTC
cdr3_aa: CAWSQRRGLAGVSSYNEQFF

d_call: NA
v_call: TRBV15
j_call: TRBJ2-1
clone_size: NA
cdr3_nt: TGTGCCACCAGCAGAGTAGCTTGGACTATAAGTAGAAGTGAGCAGTTCTTC
cdr3_aa: CATSRVAWTISRSEQFF

d_call: NA
v_call: TRBV7-2
j_call: TRBJ2-1
clone_size: NA
cdr3_nt: TGTGCCAGCAGCTTAGTCGGCGGGGTTGCCTACAATGAGCAGTTCTTC
cdr3_aa: CASSLVGGVAYNEQFF

d_call: NA
v_call: TRBV30
j_call: TRBJ2-5
clone_size: NA
cdr3_nt: TGTGCCTGGAGTGTATCCTTTACAGGGAAAGAGACCCAGTACTTC
cdr3_aa: CAWSVSFTGKETQYF

d_call: TRBD2
v_call: TRBV11-2
j_call: TRBJ2-1
clone_size: NA
cdr3_nt: TGTGCCAGCAGCTTAGCTAGCGGGCCCTACAATGAGCAGTTCTTC
cdr3_aa: CASSLASGPYNEQFF

d_call: TRBD1
v_call: TRBV7-2
j_call: TRBJ1-2
clone_size: NA
cdr3_nt: TGTGCCAGCAGCCTCGGACAGGGCCGTTATGGCTACACCTTC
cdr3_aa: CASSLGQGRYGYTF

d_call: TRBD1
v_call: TRBV7-9
j_call: TRBJ2-4
clone_size: NA
cdr3_nt: TGTGCCAGCAGCCCCGGGACAGCAACGTCCATCGACAAAAACATTCAGTACTTC
cdr3_aa: CASSPGTATSIDKNIQYF

d_call: NA
v_call: TRBV7-2
j_call: TRBJ1-2
clone_size: NA
cdr3_nt: TGTGCCAGCAGCTTAGCGAGGTCGGTTTATGGCTACACCTTC
cdr3_aa: CASSLARSVYGYTF

d_call: TRBD2
v_call: TRBV28
j_call: TRBJ2-2
clone_size: NA
cdr3_nt: TGTGCCAGCAGTTCCCAGACTCTAGCGGGGTTCACCGGGGAGCTGTTTTTT
cdr3_aa: CASSSQTLAGFTGELFF

d_call: NA
v_call: TRBV6-5
j_call: TRBJ1-4
clone_size: few
cdr3_nt: TGTGCCAGCATGGGGGCTACAACTAATGAAAAACTGTTTTTT
cdr3_aa: CASMGATTNEKLFF

d_call: TRBD1
v_call: TRBV9
j_call: TRBJ2-2
clone_size: NA
cdr3_nt: TGTGCCAGCAGCCCACAACAGGGGGCCCGATCCGGGGAGCTGTTTTTT
cdr3_aa: CASSPQQGARSGELFF

d_call: TRBD1
v_call: TRBV7-9
j_call: TRBJ2-4
clone_size: NA
cdr3_nt: TGTGCCAGCAGATATTGGGACAGCGATGCCAAAAACATTCAGTACTTC
cdr3_aa: CASRYWDSDAKNIQYF

d_call: TRBD2
v_call: TRBV27
j_call: TRBJ2-1
clone_size: NA
cdr3_nt: TGTGCCAGCAGTTTATTTCGCCTAGCGGACAATGAGCAGTTCTTC
cdr3_aa: CASSLFRLADNEQFF